The clone carrying this T cell receptor beta chain was detected only a few times. As for time point: persistent/refractory GD, antithyroid drugs over 5 years with positive TRAb. RNA extracted from PBMCs served as the sequencing template. The source of the sample is a study of regulatory T cells in long-lasting Graves disease. CDR3-region Arm-PCR and iRepertoire HTBI primers produced the TCR beta libraries. Each CDR3 protein gets one entry after TCRdb re-called the multiplex PCR reads with MiXCR. The sample shows 350,000 to 500,000 distinct CDR3 sequences, roughly 23% of them seen only once. Germline loops: CDR1 SQVTM, CDR2 ANQGSEA. J was trimmed by 4 bases and V by 3 bases; bases with no gene match: 8. The CDR3 has 17 residues.

The chain employs TRBV29-1 and TRBJ2-2; 13 positions match TRBD2. The TCR was taken from a female donor with Graves disease. The starting material was peripheral blood mononuclear cells (PBMCs), obtained when the disease was refractory, from a patient treated with antithyroid drugs. The CDR3 is CSVEGGTSGIGTGELFF. The CDR3 coding sequence is TGCAGCGTTGAGGGCGGGACTAGCGGGATCGGCACCGGGGAGCTGTTTTTT.